These T cell receptor beta chains were read from a single sample in a study of Ad26.COV2.S vaccination and SARS-CoV-2 variants. Here immunoSEQ multiplex PCR was the method, and the copy in TCRdb shows in-frame clones only, minus some. Here the sample spans some 410,000 clones, 92% being singletons. This sample comprised peripheral blood, obtained in a trial of Ad26.COV2.S vaccine versus placebo. The receptor set was obtained from a person between 18 and 59 years old who received the Ad26.COV2.S COVID-19 vaccine or a placebo. CDR3s include the opening cysteine and the closing phenylalanine or tryptophan. D genes are given only for firm matches. A clone size is listed for some rows: how often the clone was seen (once, few, many), or a class if it is expanded.

clone_size	v_call	j_call	d_call	cdr3_nt	cdr3_aa
NA	TRBV9	TRBJ1-1	NA	TGTGCCAGCAGCTCCTTAGGGCGGAACACTGAAGCTTTCTTT	CASSSLGRNTEAFF
NA	TRBV11-2	TRBJ2-5	NA	TGTGCCAGCAGCTTAGATATCGGGGTGGAGACCCAGTACTTC	CASSLDIGVETQYF
NA	TRBV5-1	TRBJ2-2	NA	TGCGCCAGCAGCTTGTTGGCGGGGGCGACCGACGGGGAGCTGTTTTTT	CASSLLAGATDGELFF
once	TRBV7-9	TRBJ2-1	TRBD2	TGTGCCAGCAGCTTAACCGGGCGGGGGTCCTCCTACAATGAGCAGTTCTTC	CASSLTGRGSSYNEQFF
NA	TRBV19	TRBJ1-1	TRBD1	TGTGCCAGTAGTACGCAGCTGGACAGGGGTTCGATGAGGACCACTGAAGCTTTCTTT	CASSTQLDRGSMRTTEAFF
NA	TRBV7-9	TRBJ2-2	TRBD1	TGTGCCAGCAGCTTAGACAGGGGTCCTCCCGGGGAGCTGTTTTTT	CASSLDRGPPGELFF
NA	TRBV2	TRBJ1-1	TRBD1	TGTGCCAGCAGTATCAGGACAGGGAAGTTGACTGAAGCTTTCTTT	CASSIRTGKLTEAFF
NA	TRBV11-2	TRBJ1-2	TRBD1	TGTGCCAGCAGGGGGCGACAGGGCTCTGGCTACACCTTC	CASRGRQGSGYTF
NA	TRBV6-6	TRBJ1-4	TRBD1	TGTGCCAGCAGTTATGGGACAGCGGCAACTAATGAAAAACTGTTTTTT	CASSYGTAATNEKLFF
NA	TRBV29-1	TRBJ2-3	NA	TGCAGCCCTGCATACCGTCTGTTGATGACAGACACAGATACGCAGTATTTT	CSPAYRLLMTDTDTQYF
NA	TRBV5-6	TRBJ2-7	NA	TGTGCCAGCAGCTTGTTTTCCGGGGCCAGGACTTACTTC	CASSLFSGARTYF
few	TRBV7-9	TRBJ2-2	TRBD1	TGTGCCGGTATGAAAACGGACAGGAACAAGGAGCTGTTTTTT	CAGMKTDRNKELFF
NA	TRBV19	TRBJ2-2	TRBD2	TGTGCCAGTAGTAATATCCAGCGGGGGGTATCCGCCGGGGAGCTGTTTTTT	CASSNIQRGVSAGELFF
NA	TRBV24-1	TRBJ2-3	NA	TGTGCCACCAGTGATTTGGATCGGGACACCAGGACAGATACGCAGTATTTT	CATSDLDRDTRTDTQYF
NA	TRBV7-9	TRBJ1-1	TRBD1	TGTGCCAGCAGCCTACAGGGGATTCTTGGGACTGAAGCTTTCTTT	CASSLQGILGTEAFF
NA	TRBV9	TRBJ1-3	NA	TGTGCCAGCAGCTTTCAAGACAGGCCCTCTGGAAACACCATATATTTT	CASSFQDRPSGNTIYF
NA	TRBV6-5	TRBJ2-1	TRBD2	TGTGCCAGCTTTGCGGGGGGTCCGTCCTACAATGAGCAGTTCTTC	CASFAGGPSYNEQFF
NA	TRBV6-6	TRBJ2-5	TRBD1	TGTGCCAGCAGTGATGACAGGGTGGAGACCCAGTACTTC	CASSDDRVETQYF
NA	TRBV6-5	TRBJ1-1	TRBD1	TGTGCCAGCAGTAAACAGGGGGCGCCCACTGAAGCTTTCTTT	CASSKQGAPTEAFF
few	TRBV6-2/TRBV6-3	TRBJ1-1	NA	TGTGCCAGCAGTTGGCCAGGGGTATCGGAAGCTTTCTTT	CASSWPGVSEAFF
NA	TRBV12-3/TRBV12-4	TRBJ2-7	NA	TGTGCCAGCAGTGGGGAGCCGCAATACGAGCAGTACTTC	CASSGEPQYEQYF
NA	TRBV30	TRBJ2-1	TRBD2	TGTGCCTGGAGTAGCGGGGGGGCGTGGGTGCAGTTCTTC	CAWSSGGAWVQFF
NA	TRBV19	TRBJ2-1	TRBD2	TGTGCCAGTAGTATAGTCTCAGCGGGGGCCTACAATGAGCAGTTCTTC	CASSIVSAGAYNEQFF
NA	TRBV30	TRBJ2-7	TRBD1	TGTGCCTGGAGTACCGGGACAGGGGGATACGAGCAGTACTTC	CAWSTGTGGYEQYF
NA	TRBV29-1	TRBJ1-4	TRBD1	TGCAGCGTTGCCGGACAGGGGTCCAATGAAAAACTGTTTTTT	CSVAGQGSNEKLFF
NA	TRBV9	TRBJ2-5	NA	TGTGCCAGCAGCGTAGACGGCAGACTACAAGAGACCCAGTACTTC	CASSVDGRLQETQYF
NA	TRBV5-1	TRBJ1-1	NA	TGCGCCAGCAGCCCGCGTGGTGATTCGTTGAACACTGAAGCTTTCTTT	CASSPRGDSLNTEAFF
NA	TRBV27	TRBJ2-7	NA	TGTGCCAGCAGTATACAGGGTACCTACGAGCAGTACTTC	CASSIQGTYEQYF
NA	TRBV4-1	TRBJ1-5	TRBD1	TGCGCCAGCAGCCAAAGCTTCACAGGGGAGCCCCAGCATTTT	CASSQSFTGEPQHF
NA	TRBV7-9	TRBJ2-3	NA	TGTGCCAGCAGCTTAGGTTCAGGCCCTAGCACAGATACGCAGTATTTT	CASSLGSGPSTDTQYF
NA	TRBV12-3/TRBV12-4	TRBJ2-4	TRBD2	TGTGCCAGCAGTTTGGGTCTAGCGGGGACGTGGAACTTC	CASSLGLAGTWNF
NA	TRBV30	TRBJ1-2	NA	TGTGCCTGGAGTGTACCCCCCGCGGCGACCTATGGCTACACCTTC	CAWSVPPAATYGYTF
NA	TRBV12-5	TRBJ2-2	NA	TGTGCTAGTGGCAGGGCTATATACGGGGAGCTGTTTTTT	CASGRAIYGELFF
once	TRBV5-6	TRBJ2-2	TRBD2	TGTGCCAGCAGCGAATATAGCGGGTCCCCCACCGGGGAGCTGTTTTTT	CASSEYSGSPTGELFF
NA	TRBV10-3	TRBJ1-1	NA	TGTGCCATCTTCCAGGGAGGGGGGAACACTGAAGCTTTCTTT	CAIFQGGGNTEAFF
NA	TRBV19	TRBJ1-1	NA	TGTGCCAGTAGCGATGCGGGGGTGAACACTGAAGCTTTCTTT	CASSDAGVNTEAFF
NA	TRBV10-3	TRBJ2-3	TRBD1	TGTGCCATCAGCCCAGGGGGAACTAGCACAGATACGCAGTATTTT	CAISPGGTSTDTQYF
NA	TRBV4-1	TRBJ1-1	NA	TGCGCCAGCAGCCGAGGGCATGCCCCGAACACTGAAGCTTTCTTT	CASSRGHAPNTEAFF
NA	TRBV3-1/TRBV3-2	TRBJ2-3	TRBD2	TGTGCCAGCAGCCAAGTGCTAGCGGGGGCCACAGATACGCAGTATTTT	CASSQVLAGATDTQYF
NA	TRBV18	TRBJ2-3	NA	TGTGCCAGCTCCCTCCCGGGGACAGATACGCAGTATTTT	CASSLPGTDTQYF
NA	TRBV7-2	TRBJ2-7	TRBD2	TGTGCCAGCAGGCAACTAGCGGGGGATTCCTACGAGCAGTACTTC	CASRQLAGDSYEQYF
NA	TRBV29-1	TRBJ1-2	NA	TGCAGCGTGCCCGGAGGGGAGGGTGGTGGCTACACCTTC	CSVPGGEGGGYTF
NA	TRBV10-2	TRBJ2-2	TRBD2	TGCGCCAGCAGTGACGGGGGAGGGGACACCGGGGAGCTGTTTTTT	CASSDGGGDTGELFF
NA	TRBV6-5	TRBJ1-2	NA	TGTGCCAGCAGTTACTTTGGGGGATCGAATGGCTGCACCTTC	CASSYFGGSNGCTF
NA	TRBV10-3	TRBJ1-2	NA	TGTGCCATCAGTGAGGCAACTTATGGCTACACCTTC	CAISEATYGYTF